The present entry profiles one T cell receptor beta chain with its context. The protocol was immunoSEQ multiplex PCR, while the TCRdb copy is restricted to in-frame clones and leaves out a portion. The table records about 69,000 clones, 79% of them present only once. These data come from a study of blood T cell repertoires in COVID-19. Germline CDR1 and CDR2: SGDLS and YYNGEE. This CDR3 comprises 16 residues. Losses at the gene ends were 4 bases for V and 6 bases for J; bases not matched to a gene: 6. The material sequenced was peripheral blood. The chain combines TRBV9 with TRBJ2-2; 13 bases fit TRBD2. The clonotype comes from a human donor in a cohort sampled during active COVID-19. CDR3 nucleotide sequence: TGTGCCAGCAGCCCCACCGGGACTAGCGGGGCCGGGGAGCTGTTTTTT. Translation: CASSPTGTSGAGELFF.